This TCR beta chain was sequenced in a study of blood T cell repertoires in COVID-19. Study-wide background: From the United States, Italy and Spain came samples of acute and convalescent COVID-19. T cells, B-cell-depleted T cells, or PBMCs supplied cDNA or gDNA.

Original handling: Researchers report that nucleated cell counts were estimated from reference gene primer amplification. The protocol was immunoSEQ multiplex PCR, while the TCRdb copy is restricted to in-frame clones and leaves out a portion. That table is the source of V, J and clone size, and D and trimming were worked out from the DNA. This sample yields 150,000 or so clones, of which roughly 85% are seen a single time; around 3.2% belongs to the top ten. The trim removed 6 bases at V and 5 bases at J, leaving 17 bases unmatched. CDR3 length: 18 residues. Germline assignment: CDR1 WNHNN and CDR2 SYGVQD (reference sequence).

Sample: peripheral blood. The rearrangement joins TRBV10-1 to TRBJ1-1, with TRBD1 matching over 11 bases. The clonotype comes from a human donor with acute or convalescent COVID-19. The donor label of this sample is uncertain. The DNA for the CDR3 is TGCGCCAGCAGAAAACTCCGGACAGGGGGCGCCAGTAGGACTGAAGCTTTCTTT. Protein: CASRKLRTGGASRTEAFF.